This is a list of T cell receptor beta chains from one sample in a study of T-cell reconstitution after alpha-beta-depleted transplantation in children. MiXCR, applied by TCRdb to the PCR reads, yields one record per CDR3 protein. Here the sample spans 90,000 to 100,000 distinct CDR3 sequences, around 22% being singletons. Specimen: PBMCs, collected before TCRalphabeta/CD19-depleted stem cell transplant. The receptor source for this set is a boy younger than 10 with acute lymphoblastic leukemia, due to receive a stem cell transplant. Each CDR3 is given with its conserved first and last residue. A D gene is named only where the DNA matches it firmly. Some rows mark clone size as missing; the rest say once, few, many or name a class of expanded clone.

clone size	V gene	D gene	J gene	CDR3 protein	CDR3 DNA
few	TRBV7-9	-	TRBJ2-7	CAIQSYEQYF	TGTGCCATTCAATCCTACGAGCAGTACTTC
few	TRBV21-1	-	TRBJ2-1	CASVSWGEQFF	TGTGCCAGCGTTTCATGGGGTGAGCAGTTCTTC
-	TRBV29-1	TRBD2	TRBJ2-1	CSVEGTGTNYNEQFF	TGCAGCGTTGAGGGGACCGGGACTAACTACAATGAGCAGTTCTTC
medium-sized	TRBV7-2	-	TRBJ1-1	CASSLLSWGTEAFF	TGTGCCAGCAGCTTATTGTCCTGGGGCACTGAAGCTTTCTTT
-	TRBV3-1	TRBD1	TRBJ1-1	CASSLPQGDTEAFF	TGTGCCAGCAGCCTCCCACAGGGGGACACTGAAGCTTTCTTT
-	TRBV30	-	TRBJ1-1	CAWGDPPSQAEAFF	TGTGCCTGGGGTGACCCACCGTCTCAGGCTGAAGCTTTCTTT
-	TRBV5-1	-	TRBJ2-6	CASSLGLPTGFHPISGANVLTF	TGCGCCAGCAGCTTGGGGCTACCTACAGGTTTCCATCCCATATCTGGGGCCAACGTCCTGACTTTC
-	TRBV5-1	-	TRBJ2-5	CASSLNDETQYF	TGCGCCAGCAGCTTGAACGATGAGACCCAGTACTTC
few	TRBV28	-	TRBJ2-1	CASSLRWSFLSYNEQFF	TGTGCCAGCAGTTTAAGGTGGTCGTTTCTTTCCTACAATGAGCAGTTCTTC
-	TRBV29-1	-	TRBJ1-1	CSAGGAFF	TGCAGCGCCGGGGGAGCTTTCTTT
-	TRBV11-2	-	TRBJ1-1	CASSPGSMANTEAFF	TGTGCCAGCAGCCCGGGGAGTATGGCGAACACTGAAGCTTTCTTT
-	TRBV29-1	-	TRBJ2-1	CSVLGDGNEQFF	TGCAGCGTTCTCGGGGACGGGAATGAGCAGTTCTTC
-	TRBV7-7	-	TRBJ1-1	CASSLSPGTEAFF	TGTGCCAGCAGCCTATCCCCGGGCACTGAAGCTTTCTTT
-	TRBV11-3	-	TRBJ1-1	CASSSGPMNTEAFF	TGTGCCAGCAGCTCTGGACCTATGAACACTGAAGCTTTCTTT
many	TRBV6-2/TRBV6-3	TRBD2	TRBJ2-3	CASSYGLAGDTQYF	TGTGCCAGCAGTTACGGACTAGCGGGAGATACGCAGTATTTT
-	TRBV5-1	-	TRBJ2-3	CASSLAGGGSGGTQYF	TGCGCCAGCAGCTTGGCCGGCGGAGGCTCTGGGGGTACGCAGTATTTT
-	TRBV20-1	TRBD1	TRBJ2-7	CSARSGSGGYEQYF	TGCAGTGCTAGATCGGGATCAGGGGGCTACGAGCAGTACTTC
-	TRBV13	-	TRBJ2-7	CASSLGQAISFGQYF	TGTGCCAGCAGCTTAGGACAGGCAATTTCTTTCGGTCAGTACTTC
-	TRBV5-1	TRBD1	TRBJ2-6	CASRPTGEVANVLTF	TGCGCCAGCAGACCCACAGGGGAAGTGGCCAACGTCCTGACTTTC
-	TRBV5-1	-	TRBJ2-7	CASSLEGRAYEQYF	TGCGCCAGCAGCTTGGAAGGACGGGCCTACGAGCAGTACTTC
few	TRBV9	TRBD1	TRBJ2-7	CASSPDRGRLYEQYF	TGTGCCAGCAGCCCTGACAGGGGGCGGCTCTACGAGCAGTACTTC
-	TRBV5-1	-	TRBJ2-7	CASTLGDRDTFEQYF	TGCGCCAGCACCTTGGGGGACCGAGACACCTTCGAGCAGTACTTC
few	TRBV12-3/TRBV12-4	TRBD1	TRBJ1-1	CASSPSRTGTAFF	TGTGCCAGCAGTCCTTCCCGGACAGGGACAGCTTTCTTT
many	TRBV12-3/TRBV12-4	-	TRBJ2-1	CASSTGMQLVGQFF	TGTGCCAGCAGTACCGGGATGCAACTTGTCGGGCAGTTCTTC
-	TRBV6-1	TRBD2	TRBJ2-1	CASSPRGTSGVGEQFF	TGTGCCAGCAGCCCGAGAGGGACTAGCGGAGTAGGGGAGCAGTTCTTC
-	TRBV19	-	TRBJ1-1	CASSDTARTGEAFF	TGTGCCAGTAGTGACACAGCAAGAACCGGAGAAGCTTTCTTT
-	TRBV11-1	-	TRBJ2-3	CASSVEWVAEVTQYF	TGTGCCAGCAGCGTGGAATGGGTAGCGGAGGTTACGCAGTATTTT